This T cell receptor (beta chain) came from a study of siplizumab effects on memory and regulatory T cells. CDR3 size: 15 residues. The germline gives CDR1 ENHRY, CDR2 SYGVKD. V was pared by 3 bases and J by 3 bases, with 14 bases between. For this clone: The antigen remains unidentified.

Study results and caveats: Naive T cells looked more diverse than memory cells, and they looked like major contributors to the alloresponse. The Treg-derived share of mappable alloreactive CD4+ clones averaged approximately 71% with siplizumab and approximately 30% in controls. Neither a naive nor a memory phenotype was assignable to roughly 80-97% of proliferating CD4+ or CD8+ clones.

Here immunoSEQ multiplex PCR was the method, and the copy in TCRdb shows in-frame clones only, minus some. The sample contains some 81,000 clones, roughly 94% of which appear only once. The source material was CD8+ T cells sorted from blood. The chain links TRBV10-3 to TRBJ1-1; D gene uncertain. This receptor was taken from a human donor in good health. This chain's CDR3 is CAISEPRAGYTEAFF. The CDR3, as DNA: TGTGCCATCAGTGAACCTCGGGCGGGTTACACTGAAGCTTTCTTT.